The 20 T cell receptor beta chains given below trace back to one sample, sequenced in a study of T cell changes during pregnancy in multiple sclerosis. Using immunoSEQ multiplex PCR, the repertoire was profiled, and TCRdb retains in-frame clones only, with some absent. The data hold approximately 79,000 clones, with 93% observed a single time. Material: peripheral blood, obtained in the second trimester of pregnancy. The receptors originated from a female donor in good health, enrolled as a control in a pregnancy study.

V is TRBV19 and J is TRBJ1-1; D ambiguous. Germline V gene lookup returns CDR1 LNHDA and CDR2 SQIVND (reference sequence). This CDR3 spans 14 amino acids. V dropped 3 bases and J dropped 0 bases, with 8 bases sitting between them. Written as DNA, the CDR3 is TGTGCCAGTAGTATCCACGGGGTGAACACTGAAGCTTTCTTT. Translated: CASSIHGVNTEAFF.

J is TRBJ1-2 and V is TRBV5-4; the match to TRBD1 covers 10 bases. CDR3 length: 16 amino acids. From germline, CDR1 is SGHNT and CDR2 YYREEE (reference sequence). V shed 4 bases, J shed 2 bases, and the junction held 8 bases outside the gene matches. For the CDR3, the DNA is TGTGCCAGCAGCCTGGACGGGACAGGGGTGAACTATGGCTACACCTTC. This gives the protein CASSLDGTGVNYGYTF. Together with reference TRBV5-4 and TRBJ1-2, the CDR3 gives the full variable domain: ETGVTQSPTHLIKTRGQQVTLRCSSQSGHNTVSWYQQALGQGPQFIFQYYREEENGRGNFPPRFSGLQFPNYSSELNVNALELDDSALYLCASSLDGTGVNYGYTFGSGTRLTVV.

The chain is built from TRBV7-3 and TRBJ2-3; 10 nucleotides line up with TRBD2. V was pared by 4 bases and J by 0 bases, with 4 bases of the junction left unmatched. The CDR3 runs to 16 residues. The germline V gene has CDR1 SGHTA and CDR2 FQGTGA. CDR3 coding DNA: TGTGCCAGCAGCTCGGAGCGGGGGGGGAGCACAGATACGCAGTATTTT. This codes for CASSSERGGSTDTQYF.

The rearrangement uses TRBV5-1 and TRBJ2-5, with 10 bases aligning to TRBD2. Germline loops: CDR1 SGHRS, CDR2 YFSETQ. Trimming cost V 2 bases and J 4 bases; bases outside gene matches: 8. This CDR3 region has 16 residues. CDR3 nucleotide sequence: TGCGCCAGCAGCTTCGAGCGGGGGGGCCCGAGAGAGACCCAGTACTTC. It translates to CASSFERGGPRETQYF.

This clone occurred a few times. This chain connects TRBV6-4 to TRBJ1-1, with D hard to call. The germline V gene encodes CDR1 MRHNA and CDR2 SNTAGT. CDR3 length: 14 residues. V was clipped by 3 bases and J by 5 bases, with 13 bases between them. The CDR3, as DNA: TGTGCCAGCAGTGATCGAGGGCGAGAAACTGAAGCTTTCTTT. Protein sequence: CASSDRGRETEAFF.

V and J are TRBV19 and TRBJ2-3; 9 nucleotides align to TRBD2. The length of the CDR3 is 15 residues. Trimming removed 6 bases from V and 2 bases from J; junction bases left unmatched: 6. Germline V CDR1 and CDR2: LNHDA, SQIVND (reference sequence). This CDR3 reads CASRRGGGDTDTQYF. In DNA form, the CDR3 reads TGTGCCAGTAGGAGGGGCGGGGGGGACACAGATACGCAGTATTTT.

This chain joins TRBV6-6 and TRBJ2-1, with TRBD2 as a possible D gene (6 bases). Germline-derived CDR1 and CDR2 are MNHNY and SVGAGI (reference sequence). V was trimmed by 8 bases and J by 5 bases, leaving 19 bases between them. The length of the CDR3 is 15 residues. The CDR3 spells CASVPHSGGHNEQFF. The CDR3 region has the DNA TGTGCCAGCGTACCCCATTCCGGGGGACACAATGAGCAGTTCTTC.

This chain links TRBV30 with TRBJ1-1, with 8 bases that match TRBD1. V gave up 4 bases and J gave up 5 bases; unmatched junction bases: 6. The CDR3 runs 13 residues. Germline V lookup: CDR1 GTSNPN, CDR2 SVGIG (reference sequence). CDR3 sequence reads: CAWNTNRGTEAFF. The CDR3 bases are TGTGCCTGGAATACAAACAGGGGGACTGAAGCTTTCTTT.

The chain employs TRBV7-2 and TRBJ2-1; 9 bases align to TRBD2. Trimming at V came to 4 bases and at J to 10 bases, leaving 11 bases not matched to a gene. This CDR3 spans 15 amino acids. The germline CDR1 and CDR2 sequences are SGHTA and FQGNSA. For the CDR3, the DNA is TGTGCCAGCAGCTCTTTCCGCGGGGGGGCTTGGGAGCAGTTCTTC. It yields the protein CASSSFRGGAWEQFF.

This sequence joins TRBV15 and TRBJ2-2; perhaps TRBD1 as D (5 bases). Germline V CDR1 and CDR2: LNHNV, YYDKDF (reference sequence). V lost 1 base and J 2 bases, leaving 14 bases between the germline ends. The CDR3 is made up of 17 amino acids. CDR3 coding DNA: TGTGCCACCAGCAGAGGGGGCAGTCTCGTTAACACCGGGGAGCTGTTTTTT. It is translated as CATSRGGSLVNTGELFF. The full variable domain, completed using reference TRBV15 and TRBJ2-2, is DAMVIQNPRYQVTQFGKPVTLSCSQTLNHNVMYWYQQKSSQAPKLLFHYYDKDFNNEADTPDNFQSRRPNTSFCFLDIRSPGLGDTAMYLCATSRGGSLVNTGELFFGEGSRLTVL.

The V call is TRBV11-1, the J call TRBJ2-1; D may be TRBD2 (5 bases). The CDR3 runs 16 residues. Trimming took off 5 bases at V and 4 bases at J, with 18 bases between the two ends. Looked up from germline, CDR1 is SGHAT and CDR2 is FQDESV (reference sequence). CDR3 DNA sequence: TGTGCCAGCAGCCATACCACTAGATCCGGTTACAATGAGCAGTTCTTC. This codes for CASSHTTRSGYNEQFF. The complete variable domain, with remaining parts taken from reference TRBV11-1 and TRBJ2-1, reads EAEVAQSPRYKITEKSQAVAFWCDPISGHATLYWYRQILGQGPELLVQFQDESVVDDSQLPKDRFSAERLKGVDSTLKIQPAELGDSAMYLCASSHTTRSGYNEQFFGPGTRLTVL.

This sequence joins TRBV15 and TRBJ2-2, with a tentative D call TRBD2 (5 bases). V lost 4 bases, J lost 8 bases, and 11 bases lay in between. Germline V gene sequence: CDR1 LNHNV, CDR2 YYDKDF (reference sequence). The CDR3 extends over 13 amino acids. For the CDR3, the DNA is TGTGCCACCAGCATCGGGATCTTGGGGGAGCTGTTTTTT. Translation gives CATSIGILGELFF.

The chain uses TRBV5-4 and TRBJ1-2, with 7 positions matching TRBD1. The CDR3 is 14 residues long. With 5 bases clipped from V and 6 bases from J, the junction kept 10 bases outside the gene matches. Germline CDR1 and CDR2: SGHNT and YYREEE (reference sequence). CDR3 in amino acids: CASSRLRQGHGYTF. The CDR3 DNA reads as TGTGCCAGCAGTCGTTTGCGACAGGGTCATGGCTACACCTTC.

This clone was counted a single time. The rearrangement uses TRBV7-2 and TRBJ1-4, with a tentative D call TRBD1 (5 bases). Per germline, CDR1 SGHTA and CDR2 FQGNSA. The CDR3 length is 15 residues. V was shortened by 1 base and J by 8 bases, with 14 bases between the two germline ends. The CDR3 reads CASSLEGQGREKLFF. In DNA form, the CDR3 reads TGTGCCAGCAGCTTAGAGGGGCAGGGTAGAGAAAAACTGTTTTTT.

The chain has TRBV7-2 and TRBJ1-5; weak D call: TRBD1 (6 bases). V shed 1 base and J shed 6 bases, with 10 bases lying between them. CDR1 is SGHTA, CDR2 FQGNSA, per germline. This CDR3 region has 14 residues. The CDR3 reads CASSLGRGGQPQHF. The CDR3 coding sequence is TGTGCCAGCAGCTTAGGGAGGGGGGGTCAGCCCCAGCATTTT.

The rearrangement links TRBV6-5 to TRBJ1-4; D is uncertain. CDR1 is MNHEY and CDR2 is SVGAGI in the germline V gene. V lost 0 bases and J 2 bases, leaving 10 bases between the germline ends. This CDR3 spans 16 amino acids. The DNA of the CDR3 is TGTGCCAGCAGTTACTCCCCCACAGTGACTAATGAAAAACTGTTTTTT. It codes for CASSYSPTVTNEKLFF.

The chain joins TRBV5-4 to TRBJ2-5; 8 bases match TRBD1. With V trimmed by 4 bases and J by 3 bases, 5 bases remained unmatched. Germline values: CDR1 SGHNT, CDR2 YYREEE (reference sequence). The CDR3 extends over 14 amino acids. CDR3 DNA sequence: TGTGCCAGCAGCCATCAGGACAGGGAAGAGACCCAGTACTTC. It specifies CASSHQDREETQYF.

The chain employs TRBV6-1 and TRBJ2-5; D is undetermined. The CDR3 length is 13 residues. The V gene's germline CDR1 is MNHNS and CDR2 SASEGT. The V gene lost 6 bases and the J gene lost 3 bases, with 11 bases spanning the gap. For the CDR3, the DNA is TGTGCCAGCAGCCGGGTCCACGAAGAGACCCAGTACTTC. It codes for CASSRVHEETQYF.

The chain couples TRBV10-3 to TRBJ1-1; 8 nucleotides align to TRBD1. The CDR3 sequence is 15 residues long. Germline trimming cut 6 bases from V and 4 bases from J; bases unmatched to any gene: 10. Germline V gene sequence: CDR1 ENHRY, CDR2 SYGVKD. The CDR3 protein is CAISFSGTGSTEAFF. CDR3 coding DNA: TGTGCCATCAGCTTTAGTGGGACAGGCAGCACTGAAGCTTTCTTT.

This clone showed up just once. The V gene is TRBV9, the J gene TRBJ2-3; tentatively, D is TRBD2 (5 bases). CDR3 length: 17 residues. V lost 3 bases, J lost 4 bases, and 21 bases lay in between. CDR1 SGDLS and CDR2 YYNGEE come from the germline V gene. The CDR3 sequence: CASSARVSGIPADTQYF. The CDR3 region has the DNA TGTGCCAGCAGCGCAAGAGTCTCGGGAATTCCCGCAGATACGCAGTATTTT.